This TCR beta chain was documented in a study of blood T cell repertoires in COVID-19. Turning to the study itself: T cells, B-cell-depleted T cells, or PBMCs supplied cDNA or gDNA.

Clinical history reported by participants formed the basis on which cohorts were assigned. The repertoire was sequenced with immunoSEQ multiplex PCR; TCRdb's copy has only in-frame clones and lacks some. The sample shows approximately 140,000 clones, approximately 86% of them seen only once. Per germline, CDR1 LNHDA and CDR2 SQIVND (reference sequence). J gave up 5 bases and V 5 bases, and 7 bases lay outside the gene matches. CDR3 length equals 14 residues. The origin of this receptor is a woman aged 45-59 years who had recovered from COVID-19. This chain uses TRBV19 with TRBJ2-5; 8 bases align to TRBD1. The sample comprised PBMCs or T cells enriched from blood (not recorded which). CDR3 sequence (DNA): TGTGCCAGTAGTCCGGACAGGGAGGAGGAGACCCAGTACTTC. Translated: CASSPDREEETQYF.